Presented here are 7 T cell receptor beta chains from one specimen sequenced in a study of blood T cell repertoires in COVID-19 (dated by TCRdb to the early 2020s). Library preparation employed the immunoSEQ multiplex PCR assay. TCRdb limited this immuneACCESS table to in-frame rearrangements with V and J called. A share of clones is missing; checked studies link under half to unresolved V genes, and the rest is unexplained. In this sample the table shows under 200,000 clones, 70% to 90% of which occur a single time. Together, the top ten hold roughly 0.77% of the sample. Material: PBMCs or T cells enriched from blood (not recorded which). Receptors were obtained from a woman between 18 and 29 years old who had recovered from COVID-19.

This chain links TRBV5-4 with TRBJ2-7, with D hard to call. V was cut by 1 base and J by 0 bases, with 14 bases left in between. This CDR3 is 16 amino acids long. Germline V gives CDR1 SGHNT, CDR2 YYREEE (reference sequence). The CDR3 sequence is CASSLSPRAGSYEQYF. CDR3 in DNA: TGTGCCAGCAGCTTGTCTCCCCGTGCCGGCTCCTACGAGCAGTACTTC.

The genes are TRBV28 and TRBJ1-4; D unresolved. Germline loops: CDR1 MDHEN, CDR2 SYDVKM. The CDR3 contains 16 residues. With 6 bases removed from V and 4 bases from J, the gap between germline ends came to 18 bases. DNA of the CDR3: TGTGCCAGCAGGCAGGACTACATGGAGCGTAATGAAAAACTGTTTTTT. This translates into CASRQDYMERNEKLFF.

V and J are TRBV11-3 and TRBJ1-1; possibly TRBD1 for D (5 bases). Germline CDR1 SGHNT, CDR2 YENEEA. This CDR3 spans 13 amino acids. Trimming removed 5 bases at V and 4 bases at J, with 11 bases between. The CDR3 loop reads CASSPTEVTEAFF. DNA for the CDR3: TGTGCCAGCAGCCCGACAGAGGTCACTGAAGCTTTCTTT.

The CDR3 region is CASSEGRQYYGYTF. The CDR3 DNA is TGTGCCAGCAGTGAGGGCAGGCAATACTATGGCTACACCTTC. This rearrangement joins TRBV6-1 to TRBJ1-2; D uncertain. Germline loops: CDR1 MNHNS, CDR2 SASEGT. The length of the CDR3 is 14 residues. Trimming shortened V by 3 bases and J by 3 bases, and 11 bases separated the two germline ends.

The CDR3 coding sequence is TGTGCCAGCAGTTCCCTAGCGGGAGGGGACAATGAGCAGTTCTTC. Encoded protein: CASSSLAGGDNEQFF. This chain links TRBV27 with TRBJ2-1, with 12 bases that match TRBD2. Germline CDR1 and CDR2: MNHEY and SMNVEV (reference sequence). This CDR3 contains 15 residues. Losses at the gene ends were 4 bases for V and 5 bases for J; bases not matched to a gene: 3.

The V call is TRBV5-4, the J call TRBJ1-2; D is unclear. Per the germline V gene, CDR1 is SGHNT and CDR2 is YYREEE (reference sequence). This CDR3 has 12 residues. Trimming took off 4 bases at V and 7 bases at J, with 11 bases between the two ends. The DNA for the CDR3 is TGTGCCAGCAGCCCACCCCGCGGTGGCTACACCTTC. Protein: CASSPPRGGYTF. The variable domain in full, with the rest retrieved from reference TRBV5-4 and TRBJ1-2, is ETGVTQSPTHLIKTRGQQVTLRCSSQSGHNTVSWYQQALGQGPQFIFQYYREEENGRGNFPPRFSGLQFPNYSSELNVNALELDDSALYLCASSPPRGGYTFGSGTRLTVV.

The gene calls are TRBV30 and TRBJ2-3; the D gene is possibly TRBD2 (6 bases). This CDR3 has 15 amino acids. The V end was cut by 1 base, the J end by 0 bases, with 11 bases between. Germline-derived CDR1 and CDR2 are GTSNPN and SVGIG (reference sequence). The DNA for the CDR3 is TGTGCCTGGAGTGACAGCGGGCCTAGCACAGATACGCAGTATTTT. It encodes CAWSDSGPSTDTQYF.